The 23 T cell receptor beta chains below all came from one sample that was sequenced in a study of vaccination and CD4 T cells after COVID-19 (dated by TCRdb to the early 2020s). The receptor library was made with PCR. TCRdb names Illumina iSeq 100 as the instrument used. DNA from cultured CD4+ T cells was subjected to TCR sequencing with the Oncomine TCR Beta short-read assay at the Johns Hopkins FTIC core. TCRdb passed the public sequencing reads through fastp at Q25 and MiXCR, retaining productive beta sequences. Rows with one shared CDR3 protein collapse into an entry with the most common genes and DNA. Counted in this sample were 10,000 to 15,000 distinct CDR3 sequences; over 40% of them appeared once. The biggest ten clones account for roughly 12% of the sample. The treatment or condition label, as the study defines it: approximately 10-day PBMC culture with coronavirus spike peptide pools or control peptides (ViraFEST assay).

For these TCRs, the target antigens are not known. Sequenced material: CD4+ T cells from blood, cultured in vitro. These TCRs come from a human donor who had recovered from COVID-19.

The CDR3 sequence is CATTPRTEAGVLETQYF. The CDR3 nucleotides read TGTGCCACCACCCCCAGGACCGAGGCAGGGGTTTTGGAGACCCAGTACTTC. J is TRBJ2-5 and V is TRBV6-1; tentative D call: TRBD1 (6 bases). CDR3 length equals 17 residues. The V and J ends lost 10 bases and 5 bases respectively, with 29 bases between them. CDR1 is MNHNS and CDR2 is SASEGT in the germline V gene.

This clonotype has only a few counts. The rearrangement links TRBV5-6 to TRBJ2-5; TRBD1 is a possible D gene (5 bases). Between the trimmed V and J ends, which lost 4 bases and 1 base, there was a span of 14 bases. Germline lookup yields CDR1 SGHDT and CDR2 YYEEEE. This CDR3 region has 15 residues. The CDR3 DNA reads as TGTGCCAGCAGCGGATACAGGTCCCTCCAAGAGACCCAGTACTTC. Its protein is CASSGYRSLQETQYF.

The chain uses TRBV7-9 and TRBJ2-3; possible D gene TRBD2, 6 bases. The CDR3 consists of 14 residues. CDR1 is SEHNR, CDR2 FQNEAQ, per germline (reference sequence). Trimming left V 11 bases short and J 0 bases short, with 15 bases between. CDR3 protein: CASPAGGSTDTQYF. The CDR3 coding sequence is TGTGCCTCGCCGGCCGGGGGAAGCACAGATACGCAGTATTTT.

The chain employs TRBV7-2 and TRBJ2-3; the D gene is possibly TRBD1 (6 bases). The V end was cut by 4 bases, the J end by 1 base, with 12 bases between. The germline CDR1 and CDR2 sequences are SGHTA and FQGNSA. The CDR3 extends over 15 amino acids. The DNA for the CDR3 is TGTGCCAGCAGCTCACAGGGTAAACGCACAGATACGCAGTATTTT. Translating gives CASSSQGKRTDTQYF.

This clonotype appeared a few times. V gene TRBV6-1 combines with J gene TRBJ1-2; TRBD1 might be the D (5 bases). The CDR3 extends over 13 amino acids. The ends were cut back, 6 bases at V and 4 bases at J, with 12 bases in the middle. Germline CDR1 and CDR2: MNHNS and SASEGT. Here the CDR3 DNA reads TGTGCCAGCAGAACACAGGAACCCTATGGCTACACCTTC. Its protein is CASRTQEPYGYTF.

This clonotype turned up a few times. The chain recombines TRBV7-2 with TRBJ2-3; D is undetermined. Trimming left V 5 bases short and J 0 bases short, with 9 bases between. CDR3 size: 14 residues. Germline CDR1 and CDR2: SGHTA and FQGNSA. CDR3 DNA: TGTGCCAGCAGCAGTTCGTCTAGCACAGATACGCAGTATTTT. Translation gives CASSSSSSTDTQYF.

V is TRBV11-3 and J is TRBJ2-2; TRBD1 or TRBD2 may be the D gene (8 bases each). This CDR3 comprises 18 residues. The germline V and J ends were trimmed by 4 bases and 7 bases, with 25 bases remaining between them. The germline V gene encodes CDR1 SGHNT and CDR2 YENEEA. The CDR3: CASSSGQGRSGVHGELFF. Here the CDR3 DNA reads TGTGCCAGCAGCTCTGGACAGGGTCGTAGCGGGGTTCACGGGGAGCTGTTTTTT.

This clonotype has only a few counts. The chain joins TRBV11-3 to TRBJ1-2; D call uncertain. CDR3 length: 12 residues. CDR1 SGHNT and CDR2 YENEEA come from the germline V gene. The V gene lost 5 bases and the J gene lost 7 bases, with 11 bases spanning the gap. Here the CDR3 DNA reads TGTGCCAGCAGCCTAAATCGGTTTGGCTACACCTTC. This gives the protein CASSLNRFGYTF.

V is TRBV2 and J is TRBJ2-5; the match to TRBD2 covers 8 bases. The length of the CDR3 is 14 residues. The junction had 4 bases not matched to a gene; V was cut back by 6 bases and J by 1 base. In germline, CDR1 is SNHLY, CDR2 FYNNEI. CDR3 sequence (DNA): TGTGCCAGCAGAGTCGGGGGGGGCCAAGAGACCCAGTACTTC. Translation: CASRVGGGQETQYF.

The chain carries TRBV20-1 and TRBJ1-2; D gene ambiguous. The CDR3 loop spans 14 amino acids. From germline, CDR1 is DFQATT and CDR2 SNEGSKA (reference sequence). The V and J ends lost 8 bases and 7 bases respectively, with 23 bases between them. CDR3 sequence: CSLSGPGKSSGYTF. The CDR3 region has the DNA TGCAGTCTCAGCGGCCCGGGAAAGTCGAGTGGCTACACCTTC.

This chain uses TRBV15 with TRBJ2-3; D is perhaps TRBD2 (7 bases). Germline V lookup: CDR1 LNHNV, CDR2 YYDKDF (reference sequence). Trimming shortened V by 4 bases and J by 2 bases, and 19 bases separated the two germline ends. CDR3 length equals 17 residues. The CDR3 reads CATSTLDGGANTDTQYF. As DNA, the CDR3 is TGTGCCACCAGCACCTTAGATGGGGGGGCGAACACAGATACGCAGTATTTT.

The gene calls are TRBV6-1 and TRBJ1-3, with 8 bases aligning to TRBD1. In germline, CDR1 is MNHNS, CDR2 SASEGT. The CDR3 runs 16 residues. The trim removed 5 bases at V and 0 bases at J, leaving 6 bases unmatched. The CDR3 DNA reads as TGTGCCAGCAGTCCTCGACAGGGGCTCTCTGGAAACACCATATATTTT. As protein: CASSPRQGLSGNTIYF.

The rearrangement joins TRBV11-3 to TRBJ2-3; the D gene is possibly TRBD1 (6 bases). This CDR3 spans 15 amino acids. Trimming stripped 4 bases from V and 2 bases from J, with 13 bases between. CDR1 and CDR2 (germline): SGHNT, YENEEA. The DNA for the CDR3 is TGTGCCAGCAGCTCTCGAGGACAGCCCACAGATACGCAGTATTTT. This encodes CASSSRGQPTDTQYF.

This rearrangement joins TRBV6-2 or TRBV6-3 to TRBJ2-7; D unclear. This CDR3 is 13 amino acids long. Trimming took 6 bases from V and 2 from J, leaving 11 bases between them. Germline CDR1 MNHEY, CDR2 SVGEGT. The CDR3 DNA reads as TGTGCCAGCAGAGGAACAGTCACCTACGAGCAGTACTTC. Encoded protein: CASRGTVTYEQYF.

This chain links TRBV15 with TRBJ1-4, with TRBD1 as a possible D gene (5 bases). The CDR3 extends over 16 amino acids. The V and J ends lost 4 bases and 3 bases respectively, with 15 bases between them. In germline, CDR1 is LNHNV, CDR2 YYDKDF (reference sequence). The CDR3, as DNA: TGTGCCACCAGCAACTTTGGGGGGGGACCTAATGAAAAACTGTTTTTT. This codes for CATSNFGGGPNEKLFF.

This clonotype has just a few counts. The chain couples TRBV20-1 to TRBJ1-4; 7 bases fit TRBD1. This CDR3 spans 14 amino acids. V lost 6 bases, J lost 5 bases, and 9 bases stayed unmatched. Germline lookup yields CDR1 DFQATT and CDR2 SNEGSKA (reference sequence). CDR3 nucleotide sequence: TGCAGTGCGAAAAGGGGACAGCCAAATGAAAAACTGTTTTTT. This codes for CSAKRGQPNEKLFF.

Here the CDR3 reads CASRLPRGWTEAFF. The CDR3 DNA is TGTGCCAGCCGATTACCCAGGGGTTGGACTGAAGCTTTCTTT. The chain joins TRBV6-2 or TRBV6-3 to TRBJ1-1, with D perhaps TRBD1 (6 bases). From germline, CDR1 is MNHEY and CDR2 SVGEGT. The CDR3 runs to 14 residues. The V end lost 8 bases, the J end lost 5 bases, and 18 bases lay between the germline ends.

The CDR3 is CAWSVEQRKGGAFF. The CDR3 DNA is TGTGCCTGGAGTGTAGAGCAAAGGAAGGGGGGAGCTTTCTTT. The rearrangement links TRBV30 to TRBJ1-1; TRBD1 is a possible D gene (6 bases). Trimming stripped 0 bases from V and 10 bases from J, with 18 bases between. The germline V gene encodes CDR1 GTSNPN and CDR2 SVGIG (reference sequence). The CDR3 extends over 14 amino acids.

This sequence joins TRBV6-1 and TRBJ2-7; TRBD1 agrees at 7 bases. The V gene end was trimmed by 0 bases and the J gene end by 0 bases; junction bases not matched to a gene: 2. This CDR3 contains 15 residues. Germline values: CDR1 MNHNS, CDR2 SASEGT. This chain's CDR3 is CASSEAGTASYEQYF. CDR3 in DNA: TGTGCCAGCAGTGAAGCCGGGACAGCCTCCTACGAGCAGTACTTC.

This chain uses TRBV5-4 with TRBJ1-1; 8 positions match TRBD1. The J segment lost 6 bases and the V segment lost 4 bases, leaving 2 bases of the junction unmatched. The CDR3 has 12 residues. Germline assignment: CDR1 SGHNT and CDR2 YYREEE (reference sequence). CDR3 in DNA: TGTGCCAGCAGCCAACAGGGGGCTGAAGCTTTCTTT. This translates into CASSQQGAEAFF.

The CDR3 DNA reads TGCAGTGCCAGGACAGGACTATCGAACACTGAAGCTTTCTTT. Its translation: CSARTGLSNTEAFF. The rearrangement links TRBV20-1 to TRBJ1-1; TRBD1 matches at 7 bases. J gave up 1 base and V 6 bases, and 8 bases lay outside the gene matches. This CDR3 region has 14 residues. Germline-derived CDR1 and CDR2 are DFQATT and SNEGSKA (reference sequence).

The V gene is TRBV5-4, the J gene TRBJ1-1; D perhaps matches TRBD1 (5 bases). Trimming pared 2 bases from V and 1 base from J, leaving 6 bases between. Per the germline V gene, CDR1 is SGHNT and CDR2 is YYREEE (reference sequence). CDR3 length: 13 residues. CDR3 nucleotides: TGTGCCAGCAGCTTCGACAGGAACACTGAAGCTTTCTTT. This encodes CASSFDRNTEAFF.

The chain couples TRBV7-2 to TRBJ1-2, with D maybe TRBD1 (5 bases). V was clipped by 3 bases and J by 4 bases, with 15 bases between them. In germline, CDR1 is SGHTA, CDR2 FQGNSA. The CDR3 spans 15 residues. Here the CDR3 DNA reads TGTGCCAGCAGCTTCCGTCGGGACGGATCCTATGGCTACACCTTC. Residues: CASSFRRDGSYGYTF.